This TCR beta chain appears in the sequencing data of a study of T cell repertoires in aging, cancer and after chemotherapy. The CDR3 is 16 amino acids. V was clipped by 5 bases and J by 2 bases, with 16 bases between them. Germline V gene lookup returns CDR1 LNHDA and CDR2 SQIVND (reference sequence). Rearranged V-D-J TRB sequences were amplified with a mixed TRB-A/B primer pool. TCRdb re-called the multiplex PCR reads through MiXCR, storing one row per CDR3 protein. The data contain under 5,500 distinct CDR3 sequences, roughly 26% of them singletons. TCR beta rearrangements were amplified from peripheral blood genomic DNA. This clonotype was observed a few times.

The source material was blood. This sequence was found in a human donor with a solid tumor. The V call is TRBV19, the J call TRBJ1-5, with D unresolved. In nucleotides, the CDR3 is TGTGCCAGTAGTGCCGGCCGCGGGCGGCGCAATCAGCCCCAGCATTTT. Its translation is CASSAGRGRRNQPQHF.